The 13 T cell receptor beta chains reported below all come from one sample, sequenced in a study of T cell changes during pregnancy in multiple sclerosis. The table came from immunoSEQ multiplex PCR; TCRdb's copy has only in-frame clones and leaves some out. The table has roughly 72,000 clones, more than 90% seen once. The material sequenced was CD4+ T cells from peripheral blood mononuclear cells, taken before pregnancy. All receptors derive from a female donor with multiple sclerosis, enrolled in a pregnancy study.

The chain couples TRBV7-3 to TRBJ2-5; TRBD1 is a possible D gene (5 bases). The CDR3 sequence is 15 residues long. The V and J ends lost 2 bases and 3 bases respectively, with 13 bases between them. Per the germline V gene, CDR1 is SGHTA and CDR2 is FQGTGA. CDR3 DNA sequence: TGTGCCAGCAGCTTACAGGGAACCCGCGAAGAGACCCAGTACTTC. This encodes CASSLQGTREETQYF.

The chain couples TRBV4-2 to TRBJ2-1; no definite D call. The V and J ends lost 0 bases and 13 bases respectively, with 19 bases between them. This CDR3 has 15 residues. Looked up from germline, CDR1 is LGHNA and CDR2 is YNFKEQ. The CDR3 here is CASSQDPGSRSSQFF. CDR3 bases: TGTGCCAGCAGCCAAGACCCAGGATCGCGTTCATCCCAGTTCTTC.

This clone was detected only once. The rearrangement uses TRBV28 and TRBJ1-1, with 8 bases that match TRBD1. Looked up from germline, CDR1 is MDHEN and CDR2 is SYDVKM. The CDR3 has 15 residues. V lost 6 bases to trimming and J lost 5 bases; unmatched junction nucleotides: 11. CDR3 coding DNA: TGTGCCAGCAGAGGACAGGGACAGGAGGCTACTGAAGCTTTCTTT. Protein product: CASRGQGQEATEAFF.

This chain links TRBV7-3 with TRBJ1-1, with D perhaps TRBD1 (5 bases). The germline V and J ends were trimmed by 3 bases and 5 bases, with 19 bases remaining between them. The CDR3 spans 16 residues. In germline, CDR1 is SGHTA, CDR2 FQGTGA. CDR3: CASSFSGGGGNTEAFF. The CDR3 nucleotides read TGTGCCAGCAGCTTTTCGGGGGGAGGTGGGAATACTGAAGCTTTCTTT.

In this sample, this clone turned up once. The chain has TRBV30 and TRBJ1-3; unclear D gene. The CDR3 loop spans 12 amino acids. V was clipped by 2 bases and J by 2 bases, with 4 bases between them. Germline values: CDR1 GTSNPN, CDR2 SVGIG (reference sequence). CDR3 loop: CAWSNTGNTIYF. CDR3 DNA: TGTGCCTGGAGTAACACTGGAAACACCATATATTTT.

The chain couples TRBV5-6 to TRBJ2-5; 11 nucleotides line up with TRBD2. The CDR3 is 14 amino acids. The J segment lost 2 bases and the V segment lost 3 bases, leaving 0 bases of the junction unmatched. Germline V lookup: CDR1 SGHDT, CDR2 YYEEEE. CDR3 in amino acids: CASSWTSGQETQYF. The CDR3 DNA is TGTGCCAGCAGCTGGACTAGCGGGCAAGAGACCCAGTACTTC. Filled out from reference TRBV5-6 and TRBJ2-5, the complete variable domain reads DAGVTQSPTHLIKTRGQQVTLRCSPKSGHDTVSWYQQALGQGPQFIFQYYEEEERQRGNFPDRFSGHQFPNYSSELNVNALLLGDSALYLCASSWTSGQETQYFGPGTRLLVL.

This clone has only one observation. The CDR3 loop reads CASSVTTDTDTQYF. CDR3 in DNA: TGTGCCAGCAGTGTCACTACCGACACAGATACGCAGTATTTT. This chain links TRBV6-1 with TRBJ2-3; no definite D call. Germline values: CDR1 MNHNS, CDR2 SASEGT. The CDR3 has 14 amino acids. V lost 4 bases to trimming and J lost 2 bases, with 10 bases between them.

The CDR3 bases are TGTGCCAGCAGTGCCAGCAGGGGCTCTGGGGCCAACGTCCTGACTTTC. This encodes CASSASRGSGANVLTF. This sequence joins TRBV28 and TRBJ2-6, with a tentative D call TRBD1 (6 bases). The germline V gene has CDR1 MDHEN and CDR2 SYDVKM. This CDR3 comprises 16 residues. Trimming removed 5 bases from V and 0 bases from J, with 11 bases in between.

CDR3 bases: TGTGCCAGCAGTTTGGGACAGGGGGTCTATGGCTACACCTTC. It yields the protein CASSLGQGVYGYTF. The genes are TRBV28 and TRBJ1-2; 11 bases fit TRBD1. The ends lost 3 bases at V and 4 bases at J; junction bases unmatched: 1. This CDR3 is 14 amino acids long. CDR1 and CDR2 (germline): MDHEN, SYDVKM.

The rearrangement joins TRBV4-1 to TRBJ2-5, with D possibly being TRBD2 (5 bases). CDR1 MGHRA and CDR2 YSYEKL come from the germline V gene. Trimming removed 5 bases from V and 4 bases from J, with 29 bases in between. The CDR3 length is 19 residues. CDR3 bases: TGCGCCAGCAGCTCACAAGAGTCGGGGTCCCTAGGGTTGCGAGAGACCCAGTACTTC. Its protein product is CASSSQESGSLGLRETQYF.

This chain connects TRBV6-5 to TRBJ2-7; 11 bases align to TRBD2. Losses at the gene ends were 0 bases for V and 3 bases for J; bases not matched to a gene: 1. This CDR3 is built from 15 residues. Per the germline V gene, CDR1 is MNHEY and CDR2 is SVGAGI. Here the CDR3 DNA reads TGTGCCAGCAGTTACTCAGGACTAGCGGGCTACGAGCAGTACTTC. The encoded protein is CASSYSGLAGYEQYF.

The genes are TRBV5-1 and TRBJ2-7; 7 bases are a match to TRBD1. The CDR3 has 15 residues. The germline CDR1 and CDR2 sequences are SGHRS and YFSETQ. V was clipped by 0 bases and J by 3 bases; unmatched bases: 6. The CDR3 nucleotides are TGCGCCAGCAGCTTGGCCGGGACAGAGAACTACGAGCAGTACTTC. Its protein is CASSLAGTENYEQYF.

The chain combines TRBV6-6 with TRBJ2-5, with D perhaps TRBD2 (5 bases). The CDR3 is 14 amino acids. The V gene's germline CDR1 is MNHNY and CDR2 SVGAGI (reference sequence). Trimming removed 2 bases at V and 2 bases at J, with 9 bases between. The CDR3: CASSYRLAQETQYF. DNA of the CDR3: TGTGCCAGCAGTTACCGGCTAGCTCAAGAGACCCAGTACTTC.